The source of this T cell receptor beta chain is a study of cytomegalovirus exposure and HLA in healthy donors. Study-wide results and limits: In the roughly 120 validation repertoires, more than 85% of cluster scores exceeded 0, per a later analysis. Most TCR sequences proved rare, with some public TCRs found in many donors.

The donors formed part of the roughly 120-subject validation cohort, distinct from the roughly 600-subject first cohort. A remark on this clone: What it binds is not known.

The germline V gene has CDR1 LNHDA and CDR2 SQIVND (reference sequence). With V trimmed by 6 bases and J by 6 bases, 7 bases remained unmatched. The CDR3 runs 13 residues. Generated by immunoSEQ multiplex PCR, the TCRdb table keeps only in-frame clones and is missing some. The sample comprises about 160,000 clones, approximately 96% of which are singletons, and roughly 1% rests with the top ten. The specimen was PBMCs. The chain recombines TRBV19 with TRBJ1-1; 7 bases line up with TRBD1. This sequence was found in a woman aged 18-35 years in good health and CMV-seronegative. The CDR3 loop is CASSPQGSSEAFF. The CDR3 DNA reads as TGTGCCAGTAGCCCACAGGGGAGCTCTGAAGCTTTCTTT.